These 5 T cell receptor beta chains share one sample of origin, sequenced in a study of vaccination and CD4 T cells after COVID-19. Antigen specificity for these receptors is unknown. The study sequenced cultured CD4+ T cell DNA using the Oncomine TCR Beta short-read assay. Investigators isolated genomic DNA from cultured CD4+ T cells. TCRdb re-analysed the PCR reads in MiXCR, keeping a single row per CDR3 protein. The sample consists of some 9,700 distinct CDR3 sequences, about 35% of them appearing once. Treatment in this sample: approximately 11-day PBMC culture with coronavirus spike peptide pools or control peptides (ViraFEST assay). Investigators obtained the unexposed donor's CD4+ T cells before the COVID-19 pandemic (2011-2018). Sequenced input: CD4+ T cells from blood, cultured in vitro. The origin of the receptors is a human donor in good health.

This clonotype was counted only a few times. The chain employs TRBV10-3 and TRBJ1-3, with D perhaps TRBD1 (5 bases). The germline CDR1 and CDR2 sequences are ENHRY and SYGVKD. CDR3 length equals 15 residues. Between the trimmed V and J ends, which lost 4 bases and 3 bases, there was a span of 13 bases. As DNA, the CDR3 is TGTGCCATCAGTGGCCTCCCGGGGGATGGAAACACCATATATTTT. Protein sequence: CAISGLPGDGNTIYF.

This clonotype was observed a few times. V gene TRBV11-2 combines with J gene TRBJ2-7; D remains unclear. CDR3 length: 12 residues. Trimming took off 5 bases at V and 3 bases at J, with 8 bases between the two ends. Per germline, CDR1 SGHAT and CDR2 FQNNGV. The CDR3 DNA reads as TGTGCCAGCAGCCCACGGTACTACGAGCAGTACTTC. Translating gives CASSPRYYEQYF.

This clonotype appeared a few times. The rearrangement links TRBV5-1 to TRBJ2-7, with D perhaps TRBD1 (6 bases). Trimming cost V 3 bases and J 2 bases, with 12 bases left between them. CDR1 SGHRS and CDR2 YFSETQ come from the germline V gene. The CDR3 is 14 amino acids. CDR3: CASSSFGQTYEQYF. The CDR3 region has the DNA TGCGCCAGCAGCTCATTCGGACAGACCTACGAGCAGTACTTC.

The chain joins TRBV27 to TRBJ2-3; unclear D gene. The CDR3 extends over 12 amino acids. The V gene's germline CDR1 is MNHEY and CDR2 SMNVEV (reference sequence). Trimming removed 5 bases at V and 1 base at J, with 4 bases between. The CDR3 DNA sequence: TGTGCCAGCAGTACCCGCACAGATACGCAGTATTTT. It codes for CASSTRTDTQYF.

This clonotype is medium-sized (0.01 to 0.1%) within its sample. The rearrangement links TRBV6-5 to TRBJ1-6; 9 bases match TRBD1. This CDR3 region has 15 residues. The V segment lost 4 bases and the J segment 6 bases; nucleotides outside the gene matches: 4. Germline CDR1 is MNHEY and CDR2 is SVGAGI. CDR3 nucleotide sequence: TGTGCCAGCAGTTCACCGGGACAGGGTAATTCACCCCTCCACTTT. Translation: CASSSPGQGNSPLHF.